This paragraph covers one TCR beta chain sequence. V gave up 2 bases and J gave up 5 bases, with 10 bases separating them. The CDR3 is 13 residues long. In germline, CDR1 is MNHEY, CDR2 SMNVEV (reference sequence). The entry originates in a study of cytomegalovirus exposure and HLA in healthy donors. Sequencing used immunoSEQ multiplex PCR; TCRdb keeps in-frame clones, though not all of them. The sample contains 200,000 to 250,000 clones, about 83% of which appear only once. The sample taken for sequencing was PBMCs. The genes are TRBV27 and TRBJ2-7, with D uncertain. The receptor's source is a man aged 18 to 30 in good health and CMV-seronegative. The CDR3 protein is CASSLTPANEQYF. In DNA form, the CDR3 reads TGTGCCAGCAGTTTAACTCCCGCCAACGAGCAGTACTTC.